These 16 T cell receptor beta chains were all obtained from the same sample, sequenced in a study of T cell repertoires in cytomegalovirus infection. TCRdb re-called the reads through MiXCR, storing one row per CDR3 protein. The sample contains 100,000 to 150,000 distinct CDR3 sequences, around 30% of which appear only once. Their cognate antigens are unknown. The sample was CD8+ T cells from cultured PBMCs, taken from culture after CMV antigen stimulation. These receptors all stem from a human donor in good health (CMV status not recorded). Some clones in this sample may be carry-over from other donors' samples.

The rearrangement joins TRBV20-1 to TRBJ2-1, with TRBD2 identical over 9 bases. This CDR3 has 14 amino acids. Germline-derived CDR1 and CDR2 are DFQATT and SNEGSKA (reference sequence). V lost 3 bases, J lost 4 bases, and 4 bases stayed unmatched. CDR3 residues: CSASGTSWYNEQFF. The CDR3 region has the DNA TGCAGTGCTAGTGGGACTAGCTGGTACAATGAGCAGTTCTTC.

This clonotype was seen at least ten times. J is TRBJ2-5 and V is TRBV15, with D maybe TRBD1 (6 bases). This CDR3 contains 16 residues. The germline V gene has CDR1 LNHNV and CDR2 YYDKDF (reference sequence). Trimming took 4 bases from V and 1 from J, leaving 16 bases between them. This CDR3 is CATSTSSGRGQETQYF. CDR3 sequence (DNA): TGTGCCACCAGCACCTCCTCGGGCAGGGGCCAAGAGACCCAGTACTTC.

The chain has TRBV6-2 or TRBV6-3 and TRBJ2-1; TRBD2 is a possible D gene (6 bases). The CDR3 is 15 amino acids. Between the trimmed V and J ends, which lost 6 bases and 1 base, there was a span of 13 bases. CDR1 is MNHEY and CDR2 is SVGEGT in the germline V gene. CDR3 DNA: TGTGCCAGCAGGGACACGGAGGGTTCCTACAATGAGCAGTTCTTC. It translates to CASRDTEGSYNEQFF.

This sequence joins TRBV7-1 and TRBJ2-7; maybe TRBD2 (6 bases). TRBV7-1 is an open reading frame whose function is uncertain. The CDR3 has 14 residues. V was cut by 6 bases and J by 3 bases, with 15 bases left in between. The CDR3 DNA reads as TGTGCCAGCAGTGCGGGACTTCAAGACTACGAGCAGTACTTC. Translated, it gives CASSAGLQDYEQYF.

The CDR3: CASSLPRVELTDTQYF. CDR3 nucleotides: TGTGCCAGCAGCCTCCCCAGAGTGGAACTAACAGATACGCAGTATTTT. This chain connects TRBV5-6 to TRBJ2-3; D is ambiguous. The CDR3 is 16 amino acids. Trimming cost V 4 bases and J 3 bases, with 18 bases left between them. From germline, CDR1 is SGHDT and CDR2 YYEEEE.

The rearrangement joins TRBV23-1 to TRBJ1-2; D is ambiguous. TRBV23-1 is identified as an open reading frame with a role that is uncertain. Trimming cost V 6 bases and J 8 bases, with 16 bases left between them. The CDR3 is 13 residues long. The CDR3 DNA sequence: TGCGCCAGCAGCCACCCAGAGGAGGGAGGCTACACCTTC. It is translated as CASSHPEEGGYTF.

In its sample, this clonotype was seen many times. The rearrangement joins TRBV7-6 to TRBJ2-1; 9 bases agree with TRBD2. Germline values: CDR1 SGHVS, CDR2 FNYEAQ. J was trimmed by 5 bases and V by 0 bases; bases with no gene match: 8. This CDR3 contains 17 residues. The CDR3, as DNA: TGTGCCAGCAGCTTAGCCGTGCGGGGGGGCTTAAACAATGAGCAGTTCTTC. This gives the protein CASSLAVRGGLNNEQFF.

This clonotype was picked up a small number of times. The rearrangement links TRBV7-8 to TRBJ1-4; D not certain. CDR1 is SGHVS and CDR2 is FQNEAQ in the germline V gene. The V end lost 3 bases, the J end lost 11 bases, and 10 bases lay between the germline ends. This CDR3 has 12 amino acids. The CDR3 DNA sequence: TGTGCCAGCAGCTTTAGTAAAGAGAAACTGTTTTTT. This gives the protein CASSFSKEKLFF.

This clonotype was counted between two and nine times. The chain recombines TRBV7-8 with TRBJ2-7; D possibly corresponds to TRBD2 (5 bases). The germline V and J ends were trimmed by 3 bases and 5 bases, with 23 bases remaining between them. CDR1 is SGHVS, CDR2 FQNEAQ, per germline. The CDR3 length is 17 residues. CDR3 sequence reads: CASSFYPGGQEEDEQYF. CDR3 DNA sequence: TGTGCCAGCAGCTTTTATCCTGGTGGGCAGGAGGAAGACGAGCAGTACTTC.

V gene TRBV5-1 combines with J gene TRBJ2-1, with 10 bases fitting TRBD2. Germline lookup yields CDR1 SGHRS and CDR2 YFSETQ. V shed 7 bases, J shed 4 bases, and the junction held 5 bases outside the gene matches. The CDR3 length is 14 residues. This CDR3 is CASASSGGYNEQFF. The DNA of the CDR3 is TGCGCCAGCGCGTCTAGCGGGGGTTACAATGAGCAGTTCTTC.

This clonotype showed up just once. A clone one base away is much larger, so this may be a read error. The CDR3 DNA follows: TGTGCCAGCAGTTTAGGGACAGGGGTCTACGAGCAGTACTTC. Amino acid sequence: CASSLGTGVYEQYF. The chain has TRBV27 and TRBJ2-7, with 10 bases identical to TRBD1. Losses at the gene ends were 2 bases for V and 3 bases for J; bases not matched to a gene: 1. The CDR3 has 14 residues. CDR1 and CDR2 from the germline V gene are MNHEY and SMNVEV (reference sequence).

This clonotype was detected ten times or more. The rearrangement joins TRBV7-2 to TRBJ1-5; a possible D gene is TRBD1 (5 bases). Germline V lookup: CDR1 SGHTA, CDR2 FQGNSA. This CDR3 spans 13 amino acids. The V gene lost 1 base and the J gene lost 10 bases, with 11 bases spanning the gap. The CDR3 region has the DNA TGTGCCAGCAGCTTAGGAACAGGTGGTCCCCAGCATTTT. Residues: CASSLGTGGPQHF.

J is TRBJ1-1 and V is TRBV7-3, with 11 bases aligning to TRBD1. Germline assignment: CDR1 SGHTA and CDR2 FQGTGA. The CDR3 has 17 amino acids. J was trimmed by 3 bases and V by 1 base; bases with no gene match: 7. CDR3 nucleotides: TGTGCCAGCAGCTTAATCGGGACAGGGGGTAAGGACACTGAAGCTTTCTTT. This encodes CASSLIGTGGKDTEAFF.

The V call is TRBV19, the J call TRBJ2-5; the match to TRBD2 covers 11 bases. The CDR3 loop spans 16 amino acids. Trimming cost V 3 bases and J 5 bases; bases outside gene matches: 8. Per germline, CDR1 LNHDA and CDR2 SQIVND (reference sequence). The CDR3 DNA is TGTGCCAGTAGTATCTTAGCGGGGGGGCCTTACGAGACCCAGTACTTC. This sequence encodes CASSILAGGPYETQYF.

This sequence joins TRBV4-2 and TRBJ2-7; no firm D call. In germline, CDR1 is LGHNA, CDR2 YNFKEQ. The CDR3 length is 16 residues. V lost 0 bases and J 2 bases, leaving 14 bases between the germline ends. The CDR3 coding sequence is TGTGCCAGCAGCCAAGATTGGGAAAGGGCAGCCTACGAGCAGTACTTC. Protein sequence: CASSQDWERAAYEQYF.

This clonotype was picked up a small number of times. The J gene is TRBJ2-7, the V gene TRBV20-1, with D unclear. The CDR3 runs to 14 residues. Germline loops: CDR1 DFQATT, CDR2 SNEGSKA (reference sequence). The V and J ends lost 0 bases and 3 bases respectively, with 12 bases between them. CDR3 nucleotide sequence: TGCAGTGCTAGAGAGTTGGGTGACTTCTACGAGCAGTACTTC. It is translated as CSARELGDFYEQYF.